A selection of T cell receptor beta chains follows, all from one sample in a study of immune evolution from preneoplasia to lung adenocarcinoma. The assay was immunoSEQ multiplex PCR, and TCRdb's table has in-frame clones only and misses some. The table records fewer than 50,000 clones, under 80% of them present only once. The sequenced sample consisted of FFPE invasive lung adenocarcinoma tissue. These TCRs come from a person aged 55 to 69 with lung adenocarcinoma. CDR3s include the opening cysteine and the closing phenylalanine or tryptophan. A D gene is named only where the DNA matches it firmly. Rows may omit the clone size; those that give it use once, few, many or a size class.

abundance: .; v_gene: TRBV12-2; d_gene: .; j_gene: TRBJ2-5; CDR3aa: CASRLRSGGPGRETQYF; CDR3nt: TGTGCAAGTCGGTTAAGATCGGGAGGGCCAGGAAGAGAGACCCAGTACTTC
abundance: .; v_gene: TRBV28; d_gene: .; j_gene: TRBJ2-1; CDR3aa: CASRGLYNEQFF; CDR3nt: TGTGCCAGCAGAGGTCTTTACAATGAGCAGTTCTTC
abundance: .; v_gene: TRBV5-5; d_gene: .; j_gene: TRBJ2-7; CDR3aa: CASSLGGVGYEQYF; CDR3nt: TGTGCCAGCAGCTTGGGGGGAGTGGGCTACGAGCAGTACTTC
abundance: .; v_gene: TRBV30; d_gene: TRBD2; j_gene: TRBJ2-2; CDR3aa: CAGSPGLSNTGELFF; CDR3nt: TGTGCCGGGAGCCCGGGACTATCGAACACCGGGGAGCTGTTTTTT
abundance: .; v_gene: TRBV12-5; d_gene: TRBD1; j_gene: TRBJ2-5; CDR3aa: CASGLTRTGQETQYF; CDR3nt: TGTGCTAGTGGTTTGACCCGGACAGGCCAAGAGACCCAATACTTC
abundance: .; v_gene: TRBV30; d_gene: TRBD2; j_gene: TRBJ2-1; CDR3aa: CAGNRGGYNEQFF; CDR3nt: TGTGCCGGAAATCGCGGGGGTTACAATGAGCAGTTCTTC
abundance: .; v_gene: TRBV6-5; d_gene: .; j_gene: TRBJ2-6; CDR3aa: CASFRAGANVLTF; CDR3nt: TGTGCCAGCTTTAGGGCGGGGGCCAACGTCCTGACTTTC
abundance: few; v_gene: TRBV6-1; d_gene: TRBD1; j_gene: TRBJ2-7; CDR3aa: CASSEIGQGWYEQYF; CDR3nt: TGTGCCAGCAGTGAAATAGGACAGGGATGGTACGAGCAGTACTTC
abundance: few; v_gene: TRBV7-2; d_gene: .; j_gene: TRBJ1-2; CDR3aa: CASSFFEGIQGYTF; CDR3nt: TGTGCCAGCAGCTTCTTCGAAGGAATTCAGGGCTACACCTTC
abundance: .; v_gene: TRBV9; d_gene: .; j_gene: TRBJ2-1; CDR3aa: CASSVLAGTYNEQFF; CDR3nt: TGTGCCAGCAGCGTACTGGCAGGAACCTACAATGAGCAGTTCTTC
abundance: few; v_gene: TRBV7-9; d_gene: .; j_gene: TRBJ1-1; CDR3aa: CASGEGTEAFF; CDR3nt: TGTGCCAGCGGCGAGGGCACTGAAGCTTTCTTT
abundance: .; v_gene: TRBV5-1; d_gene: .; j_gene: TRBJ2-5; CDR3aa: CASSLVGGSETQYF; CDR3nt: TGCGCCAGCAGCTTGGTAGGGGGATCTGAGACCCAGTACTTC
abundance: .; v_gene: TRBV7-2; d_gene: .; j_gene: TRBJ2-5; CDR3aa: CASSRQLQETQYF; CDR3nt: TGTGCCAGCAGCCGACAACTTCAAGAGACCCAGTACTTC
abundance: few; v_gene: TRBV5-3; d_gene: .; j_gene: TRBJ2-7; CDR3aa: CARSLRTGVSYEQYF; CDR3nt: TGTGCCAGAAGCCTACGTACGGGAGTTTCCTACGAGCAGTACTTC
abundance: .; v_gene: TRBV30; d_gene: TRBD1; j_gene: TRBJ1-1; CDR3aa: CAWSPKTGVTEAFF; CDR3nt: TGTGCCTGGAGTCCCAAGACAGGGGTGACTGAAGCTTTCTTT
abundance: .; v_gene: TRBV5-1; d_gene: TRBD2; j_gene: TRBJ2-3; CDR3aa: CASSALTSGDTDTQYF; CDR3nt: TGCGCCAGCAGCGCATTGACTAGCGGCGACACAGATACGCAGTATTTT
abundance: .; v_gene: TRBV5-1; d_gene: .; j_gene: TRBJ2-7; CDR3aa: CASSPPAEEQYF; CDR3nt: TGCGCCAGCAGCCCCCCCGCGGAAGAGCAGTACTTC
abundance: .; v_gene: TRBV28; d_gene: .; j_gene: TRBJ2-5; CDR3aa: CASSLRQGTETQYF; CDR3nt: TGTGCCAGCAGTTTAAGGCAGGGGACAGAGACCCAGTACTTC
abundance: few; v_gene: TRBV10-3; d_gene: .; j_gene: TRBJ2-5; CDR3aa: CAAQAGPLGETQYF; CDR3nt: TGTGCCGCCCAGGCCGGGCCCCTGGGAGAGACCCAGTACTTC
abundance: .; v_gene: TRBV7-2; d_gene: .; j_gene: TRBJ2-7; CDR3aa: CASSYLAVGEQYF; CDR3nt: TGTGCCAGCAGCTATCTAGCAGTTGGAGAGCAGTACTTC
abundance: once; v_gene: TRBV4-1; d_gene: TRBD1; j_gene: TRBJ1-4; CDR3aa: CASSQVTGGKEKLFF; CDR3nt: TGCGCCAGCAGCCAAGTTACAGGGGGTAAAGAAAAACTGTTTTTT
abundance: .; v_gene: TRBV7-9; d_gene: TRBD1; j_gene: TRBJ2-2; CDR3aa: CASSTDTLTGVNTGELFF; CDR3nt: TGTGCCAGCAGCACCGATACGCTGACAGGGGTGAACACCGGGGAGCTGTTTTTT
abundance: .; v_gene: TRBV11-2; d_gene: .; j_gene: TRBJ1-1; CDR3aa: CASSKFQGPDTEAFF; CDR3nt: TGTGCCAGCAGCAAATTTCAGGGACCGGACACTGAAGCTTTCTTT
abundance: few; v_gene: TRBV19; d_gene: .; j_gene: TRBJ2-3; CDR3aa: CASSQQGDTQYF; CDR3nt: TGTGCCAGTAGCCAACAGGGAGATACGCAGTATTTT
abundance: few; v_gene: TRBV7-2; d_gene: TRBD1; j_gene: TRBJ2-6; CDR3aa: CASSRTGSPGANVLTF; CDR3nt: TGTGCCAGCAGTCGGACAGGGTCTCCTGGGGCCAACGTCCTGACTTTC
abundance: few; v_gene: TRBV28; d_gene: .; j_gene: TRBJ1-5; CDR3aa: CASSLSVEGQPQHF; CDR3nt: TGTGCCAGCAGTTTATCGGTGGAAGGGCAGCCCCAGCATTTT
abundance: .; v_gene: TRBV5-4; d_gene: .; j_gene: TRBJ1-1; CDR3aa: CASSSGHGLNTEAFF; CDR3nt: TGTGCCAGCAGCTCGGGACACGGATTGAACACTGAAGCTTTCTTT
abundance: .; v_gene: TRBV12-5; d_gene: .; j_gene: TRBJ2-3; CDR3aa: CASGSYVVDTQYF; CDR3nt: TGTGCTAGTGGTTCCTACGTTGTAGATACGCAGTATTTT
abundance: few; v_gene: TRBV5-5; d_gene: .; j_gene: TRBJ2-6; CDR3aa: CASSKTGSSGANVLTF; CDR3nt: TGTGCCAGCAGCAAGACAGGATCCTCTGGGGCCAACGTCCTGACTTTC
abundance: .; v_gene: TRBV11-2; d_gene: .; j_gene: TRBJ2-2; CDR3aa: CASSFQGGGELFF; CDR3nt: TGTGCCAGCAGCTTCCAAGGTGGCGGGGAGCTGTTTTTT
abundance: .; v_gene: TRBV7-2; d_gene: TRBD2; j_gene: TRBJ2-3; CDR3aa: CASSYRTSGSDTQYF; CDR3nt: TGTGCCAGCAGCTACCGGACTAGCGGATCAGATACGCAGTATTTT
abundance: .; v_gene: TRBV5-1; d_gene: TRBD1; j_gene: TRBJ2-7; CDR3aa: CASSKGQGDEQYF; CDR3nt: TGCGCCAGCAGCAAGGGACAGGGCGACGAGCAGTACTTC
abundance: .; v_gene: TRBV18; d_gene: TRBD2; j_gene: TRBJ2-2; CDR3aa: CASSPSSGPGAGELFF; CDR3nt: TGTGCCAGCTCACCGTCTAGCGGTCCCGGGGCCGGGGAGCTGTTTTTT
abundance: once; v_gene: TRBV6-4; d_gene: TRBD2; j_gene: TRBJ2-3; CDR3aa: CASSAVGRGDTQYF; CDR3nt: TGTGCCAGCAGTGCAGTAGGGAGGGGAGATACGCAGTATTTT
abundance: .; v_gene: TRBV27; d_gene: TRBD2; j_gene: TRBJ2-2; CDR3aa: CASSFPPASGRGAGELFF; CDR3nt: TGTGCCAGCAGTTTCCCCCCCGCTAGCGGGAGAGGAGCCGGGGAGCTGTTTTTT
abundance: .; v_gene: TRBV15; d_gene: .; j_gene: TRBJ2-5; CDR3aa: CATSRPQGGGETQYF; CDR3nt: TGTGCCACCAGCAGACCTCAGGGGGGTGGGGAGACCCAGTACTTC
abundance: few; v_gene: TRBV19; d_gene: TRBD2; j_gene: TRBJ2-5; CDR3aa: CASSIIAGLQETQYF; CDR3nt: TGTGCCAGTAGTATAATAGCGGGGCTACAAGAGACCCAGTACTTC
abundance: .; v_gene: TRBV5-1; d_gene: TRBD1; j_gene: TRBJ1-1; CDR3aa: CASSSEGRGLNTEAFF; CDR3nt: TGCGCCAGCAGCTCGGAGGGGAGGGGGCTTAACACTGAAGCTTTCTTT
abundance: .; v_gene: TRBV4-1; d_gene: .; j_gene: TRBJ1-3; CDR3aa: CASSQEAGSGNTIYF; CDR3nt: TGCGCCAGCAGCCAAGAAGCCGGGTCTGGAAACACCATATATTTT
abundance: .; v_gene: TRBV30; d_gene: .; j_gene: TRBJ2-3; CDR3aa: CAWDRSTDTQYF; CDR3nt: TGTGCCTGGGACAGATCCACCGATACGCAGTATTTT
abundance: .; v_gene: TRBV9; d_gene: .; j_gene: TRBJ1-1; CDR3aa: CASSGSGNTEAFF; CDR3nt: TGTGCCAGCAGCGGGAGTGGGAACACTGAAGCTTTCTTT
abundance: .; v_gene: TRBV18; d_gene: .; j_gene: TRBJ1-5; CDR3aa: CASSPGRKNQPQHF; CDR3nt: TGTGCCAGCTCACCAGGGAGGAAGAATCAGCCCCAGCATTTT